The source of this T cell receptor (beta chain) is a study of shared clonotypes between healthy human individuals. Overall study: CD4 naive and CD4 memory each took three plates per donor, while CD8 naive took two and CD8 memory one. The study, taken as a whole, reports: The donor pool, a small one, limited the genetic and exposure-history diversity represented.

CD45RO-negative CD8 cells positively selected for CCR7 made up the naive population, which excluded terminally differentiated effector memory CD45RA+ cells. Every contributor of samples was a Caucasian grown-up residing in Nashville, Tennessee. This CDR3 spans 15 amino acids. Trimming stripped 6 bases from V and 3 bases from J, with 16 bases between. Germline-derived CDR1 and CDR2 are MRHNA and SNTAGT. As concerns this clone: What it binds is not known.

Profiling relied on immunoSEQ multiplex PCR, and the TCRdb table lists in-frame clones only, not all of them. This sample has approximately 1.9 million clones; 93% occur once, and the top ten carry more than 1.5%. Sample: naive CD8+ T cells from PBMCs. The TCR sequence derives from a man younger than 35 in good health. Some clones in this sample may be carry-over from other donors' samples. This chain joins TRBV6-4 and TRBJ2-3; possibly TRBD1 for D (6 bases). The CDR3, as DNA: TGTGCCAGCAGCGACACAGGGTTTGGAACAGATACGCAGTATTTT. It is translated as CASSDTGFGTDTQYF.